The clone carrying this TCR beta chain was counted only a few times. Its target is not known. One base away lies a much larger clone, so this may be a sequencing read error. Other nucleotide sequences in the sample specify the same CDR3. Germline assignment: CDR1 SEHNR and CDR2 FQNEAQ (reference sequence). V dropped 3 bases and J dropped 2; count of bases not matched to a gene: 1. The CDR3 covers 13 residues. The sample belongs to a study of cytomegalovirus exposure and HLA in healthy donors. The study, taken as a whole, reports: A few chains linked to CMV were shown in vitro to be specific for CMV antigens. Rarity characterized most TCR sequences, yet some public TCRs appeared in many donors.

The PCR employed 60 Vbeta primers together with 13 Jbeta primers. Some clones are missing from TCRdb's copy, which holds only in-frame ones; the method was immunoSEQ multiplex PCR. The sample holds approximately 70,000 clones; over 75% are singletons and the top ten take 7.5% to 10%. The chain has TRBV7-9 and TRBJ2-7, with 7 bases aligning to TRBD1. The receptor comes from a man aged 40-49 years in good health and CMV-seronegative. The sequenced material came from PBMCs. This CDR3 is CASSFGQAYEQYF. The CDR3 region has the DNA TGTGCCAGCAGCTTTGGACAGGCCTACGAGCAGTACTTC.